The 9 T cell receptor beta chains reported below all come from one sample, sequenced in a study of cytomegalovirus exposure and HLA in healthy donors. Both 60 Vbeta primers and 13 Jbeta primers went into the PCR. Some clones are missing from TCRdb's copy, which holds only in-frame ones; the method was immunoSEQ multiplex PCR. The sample contains about 200,000 clones, approximately 78% of which appear only once. Sample: PBMCs. The receptors stem from a woman in her twenties or thirties in good health and CMV-seropositive.

V and J are TRBV6-6 and TRBJ2-1; TRBD2 is a possible D gene (6 bases). This CDR3 comprises 12 residues. From germline, CDR1 is MNHNY and CDR2 SVGAGI (reference sequence). The V end was cut by 2 bases, the J end by 7 bases, with 6 bases between. The CDR3 is CASSYGTNEQFF. The DNA of the CDR3 is TGTGCCAGCAGTTACGGGACTAATGAGCAGTTCTTC.

V gene TRBV7-2 combines with J gene TRBJ1-1, with 10 bases lining up with TRBD1. This CDR3 contains 14 residues. J was trimmed by 6 bases and V by 5 bases; bases with no gene match: 6. In germline, CDR1 is SGHTA, CDR2 FQGNSA. The CDR3 DNA reads TGTGCCAGCAGCCCGGGACAGGGGAGCGCTGAAGCTTTCTTT. As protein: CASSPGQGSAEAFF.

The chain carries TRBV14 and TRBJ2-7; a weak D match, TRBD2 (6 bases). Per the germline V gene, CDR1 is SGHDN and CDR2 is FVKESK. The CDR3 sequence is 15 residues long. Trimming removed 0 bases from V and 3 bases from J, with 12 bases in between. CDR3 nucleotides: TGTGCCAGCAGCCAAGAGGGACTGGGGGTCTACGAGCAGTACTTC. It yields the protein CASSQEGLGVYEQYF. The full variable domain, with the rest looked up from reference TRBV14 and TRBJ2-7, is EAGVTQFPSHSVIEKGQTVTLRCDPISGHDNLYWYRRVMGKEIKFLLHFVKESKQDESGMPNNRFLAERTGGTYSTLKVQPAELEDSGVYFCASSQEGLGVYEQYFGPGTRLTVT.

CDR3 nucleotides: TGCGCCAGCAGCCAAGAACAGGACGATAGCAATCAGCCCCAGCATTTT. Residues: CASSQEQDDSNQPQHF. The chain has TRBV4-1 and TRBJ1-5; weak D call: TRBD1 (5 bases). Trimming pared 0 bases from V and 0 bases from J, leaving 9 bases between. Germline V CDR1 and CDR2: MGHRA, YSYEKL. The CDR3 is 16 amino acids.

The V and J genes are TRBV11-3 and TRBJ2-5; possible D gene TRBD2, 5 bases. TRBJ2-7 explains the end of the DNA better; the J call may be wrong. The CDR3 has 17 amino acids. Germline V CDR1 and CDR2: SGHNT, YENEEA. Here the CDR3 DNA reads TGTGCCAGCAGCTTAATTCTAGCCGCGACCCTCGGCTACGAGCAGTACTTC. It translates to CASSLILAATLGYEQYF.

The genes are TRBV27 and TRBJ1-5, with D perhaps matching TRBD1 (5 bases). CDR1 and CDR2 (germline): MNHEY, SMNVEV (reference sequence). Trimming took 8 bases from V and 6 from J, leaving 20 bases between them. This CDR3 has 15 residues. The CDR3, as DNA: TGTGCCAGCTCTCCCCTTGGGGGGATGGTTCAGCCCCAGCATTTT. It encodes CASSPLGGMVQPQHF.

This chain links TRBV5-1 with TRBJ2-7; TRBD1 is a possible D gene (5 bases). The CDR3 covers 15 residues. Germline CDR1 SGHRS, CDR2 YFSETQ. V shed 4 bases and J shed 4 bases, with 18 bases lying between them. The CDR3 DNA reads as TGCGCCAGCAGCGATGTCGAACAGGTCTGGTACGAGCAGTACTTC. Protein sequence: CASSDVEQVWYEQYF.

V and J are TRBV7-9 and TRBJ2-4, with D maybe TRBD2 (6 bases). This CDR3 spans 14 amino acids. From germline, CDR1 is SEHNR and CDR2 FQNEAQ (reference sequence). The V end was cut by 3 bases, the J end by 3 bases, with 9 bases between. The CDR3 sequence: CASSLGGDKNIQYF. CDR3 sequence (DNA): TGTGCCAGCAGCTTGGGGGGAGACAAAAACATTCAGTACTTC.

This chain uses TRBV6-5 with TRBJ2-7; 7 bases align to TRBD1. Germline V gene sequence: CDR1 MNHEY, CDR2 SVGAGI. The CDR3 has 14 residues. V was clipped by 7 bases and J by 4 bases; unmatched bases: 10. CDR3 sequence reads: CASKRTGSSYEQYF. The CDR3, as DNA: TGTGCCAGCAAAAGGACAGGTTCTTCTTACGAGCAGTACTTC.